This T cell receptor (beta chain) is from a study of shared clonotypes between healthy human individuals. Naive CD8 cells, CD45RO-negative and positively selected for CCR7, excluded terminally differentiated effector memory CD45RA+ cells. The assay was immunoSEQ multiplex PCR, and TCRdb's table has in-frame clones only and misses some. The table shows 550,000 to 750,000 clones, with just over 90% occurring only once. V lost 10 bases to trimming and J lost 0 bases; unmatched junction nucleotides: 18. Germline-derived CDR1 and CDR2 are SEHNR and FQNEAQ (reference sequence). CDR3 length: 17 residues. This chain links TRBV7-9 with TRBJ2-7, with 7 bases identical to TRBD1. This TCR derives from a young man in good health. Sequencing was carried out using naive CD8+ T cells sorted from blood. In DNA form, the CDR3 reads TGTGCCATCCTCCTCGAAGCAGGGGGAAGCCCCTCCTACGAGCAGTACTTC. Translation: CAILLEAGGSPSYEQYF.